The 27 T cell receptor beta chains given below trace back to one sample, sequenced in a study of identical twins. From the 5' RACE reads, TCRdb called clonotypes with MiXCR, one entry per CDR3 protein. This table has some 630,000 distinct CDR3 sequences, roughly 7.1% appearing once. This same sample was also part of a study on yellow fever vaccine responses in identical twins.

The sample consisted of PBMCs. The receptors were gathered from a woman aged 18-29 years in good health.

This clonotype came up many times. The CDR3 is CASSQDLIFRNTEAFF. CDR3 bases: TGTGCCAGCAGCCAAGATTTGATTTTTAGGAACACTGAAGCTTTCTTT. V gene TRBV14 combines with J gene TRBJ1-1; D remains unclear. The CDR3 contains 16 residues. With 0 bases removed from V and 1 base from J, the gap between germline ends came to 12 bases. Germline CDR1 SGHDN, CDR2 FVKESK. Filled out from reference TRBV14 and TRBJ1-1, the complete variable domain reads EAGVTQFPSHSVIEKGQTVTLRCDPISGHDNLYWYRRVMGKEIKFLLHFVKESKQDESGMPNNRFLAERTGGTYSTLKVQPAELEDSGVYFCASSQDLIFRNTEAFFGQGTRLTVV.

In this sample, this clonotype turned up many times. This sequence joins TRBV10-3 and TRBJ2-1; no clear D gene. CDR3 length: 15 amino acids. The V and J ends lost 3 bases and 9 bases respectively, with 18 bases between them. Germline loops: CDR1 ENHRY, CDR2 SYGVKD. CDR3 DNA sequence: TGTGCCATCAGTGACGGCGCGGTGGGTCTCAGTGAGCAGTTCTTC. This gives the protein CAISDGAVGLSEQFF.

This clonotype was found many times. V is TRBV12-3 or TRBV12-4 and J is TRBJ1-5, with D possibly being TRBD1 (5 bases). This CDR3 region has 16 residues. V lost 7 bases to trimming and J lost 4 bases, with 20 bases between them. CDR3 sequence (DNA): TGTGCCAGCAAGACCGGGACCTCACTTACAAATCAGCCCCAGCATTTT. Encoded protein: CASKTGTSLTNQPQHF.

This clonotype was seen repeatedly, ten times or more. The chain recombines TRBV5-1 with TRBJ2-2; D perhaps matches TRBD2 (7 bases). V lost 6 bases, J lost 2 bases, and 14 bases lay in between. Germline CDR1 SGHRS, CDR2 YFSETQ. This CDR3 has 15 residues. CDR3: CASTWGGANTGELFF. The CDR3 nucleotides read TGCGCCAGCACCTGGGGGGGCGCAAACACCGGGGAGCTGTTTTTT.

The chain joins TRBV10-3 to TRBJ2-3; D possibly corresponds to TRBD1 (6 bases). The CDR3 is made up of 14 amino acids. V was cut by 11 bases and J by 5 bases, with 20 bases left in between. The germline CDR1 and CDR2 sequences are ENHRY and SYGVKD. The CDR3 region has the DNA TGTGCCTCCCAGGGGCTGGACCCCAAAGATACGCAGTATTTT. It codes for CASQGLDPKDTQYF.

The rearrangement uses TRBV5-1 and TRBJ2-2; maybe TRBD1 (6 bases). V was clipped by 3 bases and J by 2 bases, with 11 bases between them. The germline CDR1 and CDR2 sequences are SGHRS and YFSETQ. This CDR3 has 15 amino acids. CDR3 protein: CASSSRQVNTGELFF. CDR3 sequence (DNA): TGCGCCAGCAGCTCCAGACAGGTCAACACCGGGGAGCTGTTTTTT. The variable domain in full, with the rest retrieved from reference TRBV5-1 and TRBJ2-2, is KAGVTQTPRYLIKTRGQQVTLSCSPISGHRSVSWYQQTPGQGLQFLFEYFSETQRNKGNFPGRFSGRQFSNSRSEMNVSTLELGDSALYLCASSSRQVNTGELFFGEGSRLTVL.

The chain is built from TRBV19 and TRBJ1-2; TRBD1 agrees at 9 bases. CDR3 length: 13 residues. The junction had 7 bases not matched to a gene; V was cut back by 6 bases and J by 8 bases. Germline V gene lookup returns CDR1 LNHDA and CDR2 SQIVND (reference sequence). CDR3 region: CASRPQGALGYTF. Written as DNA, the CDR3 is TGTGCCAGTAGACCACAGGGGGCTTTGGGCTACACCTTC.

This clonotype was counted at least ten times. This sequence joins TRBV10-2 and TRBJ1-3; D gene ambiguous. Trimming took 2 bases from V and 0 from J, leaving 8 bases between them. This CDR3 is 15 amino acids long. From germline, CDR1 is WSHSY and CDR2 SAAADI. The CDR3 region is CASSEAHPSGNTIYF. The CDR3 coding sequence is TGCGCCAGCAGTGAGGCCCATCCCTCTGGAAACACCATATATTTT.

This sequence joins TRBV9 and TRBJ1-1, with 7 positions matching TRBD1. Germline-derived CDR1 and CDR2 are SGDLS and YYNGEE. The junction had 6 bases not matched to a gene; V was cut back by 3 bases and J by 1 base. The CDR3 extends over 15 amino acids. CDR3: CASSDRDRPNTEAFF. The CDR3 coding sequence is TGTGCCAGCAGCGACCGGGACAGACCGAACACTGAAGCTTTCTTT.

This clonotype was seen many times. This chain uses TRBV7-8 with TRBJ2-1; 11 nucleotides match TRBD2. CDR1 SGHVS and CDR2 FQNEAQ come from the germline V gene. The CDR3 length is 16 residues. V was pared by 5 bases and J by 3 bases, with 6 bases of the junction left unmatched. The CDR3 DNA follows: TGTGCCAGCAGCCTGCGACTAGCGGGGATCTACAATGAGCAGTTCTTC. Its protein product is CASSLRLAGIYNEQFF.

As regards this clonotype: Being one base from a much bigger clone, this may be a read error. This rearrangement joins TRBV10-3 to TRBJ2-3; weak D call: TRBD1 (6 bases). CDR1 and CDR2 (germline): ENHRY, SYGVKD. This CDR3 is 13 amino acids long. The CDR3 here is CAIGGSHTDTLYF. The CDR3 region has the DNA TGTGCCATCGGGGGCAGCCACACAGATACGCTGTATTTT.

This clonotype showed up many times. The rearrangement links TRBV5-6 to TRBJ2-2; no clear D gene. The CDR3 spans 16 residues. Germline values: CDR1 SGHDT, CDR2 YYEEEE. The V gene lost 1 base and the J gene lost 3 bases, with 13 bases spanning the gap. In DNA form, the CDR3 reads TGTGCCAGCAGCTTGTTCACCGGGTTTGACACCGGGGAGCTGTTTTTT. It translates to CASSLFTGFDTGELFF.

This clonotype was found a few times. V is TRBV12-3 or TRBV12-4 and J is TRBJ2-2; D is undetermined. The length of the CDR3 is 13 residues. Trimming stripped 5 bases from V and 7 bases from J, with 11 bases between. For the CDR3, the DNA is TGTGCCAGCAGTGGCTACAGCAGCGGGGAGCTGTTTTTT. Its translation: CASSGYSSGELFF.

In this sample, this clonotype is medium-sized. The CDR3 DNA reads as TGCAGCGTTGATTCTGGAGATTACGAGCAGTACTTC. Protein sequence: CSVDSGDYEQYF. This chain links TRBV29-1 with TRBJ2-7, with D unclear. The ends were cut back, 3 bases at V and 4 bases at J, with 10 bases in the middle. The V gene's germline CDR1 is SQVTM and CDR2 ANQGSEA. The CDR3 extends over 12 amino acids.

The CDR3 bases are TGTGCCAGCAGTTACTCGGGTTACAGCCTACGTAATGAGCAGTTCTTC. Its translation is CASSYSGYSLRNEQFF. This chain uses TRBV6-5 with TRBJ2-1; no clear D gene. The CDR3 loop spans 16 amino acids. V was clipped by 0 bases and J by 7 bases, with 16 bases between them. Germline V CDR1 and CDR2: MNHEY, SVGAGI.

The table lists this clonotype with many counts. This chain connects TRBV28 to TRBJ1-6; D is perhaps TRBD1 (6 bases). This CDR3 is built from 16 residues. Germline V gene lookup returns CDR1 MDHEN and CDR2 SYDVKM. The V gene lost 3 bases and the J gene lost 4 bases, with 13 bases spanning the gap. The CDR3 sequence: CASSFPTGGYNSPLHF. The CDR3, as DNA: TGTGCCAGCAGTTTCCCGACAGGAGGTTATAATTCACCCCTCCACTTT.

This clonotype was counted a few times. The chain is built from TRBV20-1 and TRBJ2-1; TRBD2 aligns across 16 bases. The trim removed 5 bases at V and 2 bases at J, leaving 3 bases unmatched. Per germline, CDR1 DFQATT and CDR2 SNEGSKA (reference sequence). CDR3 length: 16 residues. CDR3: CSARGTSGGAYNEQFF. The DNA for the CDR3 is TGCAGTGCTCGCGGGACTAGCGGGGGGGCCTACAATGAGCAGTTCTTC.

The chain has TRBV15 and TRBJ2-2; D ambiguous. The CDR3 covers 12 residues. With 0 bases removed from V and 7 bases from J, the gap between germline ends came to 3 bases. Germline-derived CDR1 and CDR2 are LNHNV and YYDKDF (reference sequence). This CDR3 is CATSRELGELFF. The DNA for the CDR3 is TGTGCCACCAGCAGAGAACTCGGGGAGCTGTTTTTT.

This clonotype was found many times. The V and J genes are TRBV3-1 and TRBJ2-4; 7 bases line up with TRBD2. Per the germline V gene, CDR1 is LGHDT and CDR2 is YNNKEL (reference sequence). V lost 5 bases and J lost 0; bases outside the gene matches: 4. This CDR3 comprises 15 residues. CDR3 in amino acids: CASSTIAGAKNIQYF. In DNA form, the CDR3 reads TGTGCCAGCAGCACCATAGCGGGAGCCAAAAACATTCAGTACTTC.

The table lists this clonotype with many counts. The chain combines TRBV3-1 with TRBJ2-1, with D possibly matching TRBD2 (5 bases). Trimming cost V 2 bases and J 8 bases, with 10 bases left between them. Germline CDR1 LGHDT, CDR2 YNNKEL (reference sequence). The CDR3 is made up of 13 amino acids. CDR3 loop: CASSQSGSDEQFF. Here the CDR3 DNA reads TGTGCCAGCAGCCAAAGCGGCTCGGATGAGCAGTTCTTC.

This clonotype was counted a single time. The V call is TRBV3-1, the J call TRBJ2-3; TRBD2 is a possible D gene (6 bases). The CDR3 runs 15 residues. Germline V gene lookup returns CDR1 LGHDT and CDR2 YNNKEL (reference sequence). V lost 0 bases and J lost 5, with 12 bases in between. In DNA, the CDR3 is TGTGCCAGCAGCCAAGATAGGGGCGGGGAAGATACGCAGTATTTT. Its translation: CASSQDRGGEDTQYF.

A few counts support this clonotype. The chain combines TRBV10-2 with TRBJ2-5; TRBD1 might be the D (5 bases). V was trimmed by 7 bases and J by 4 bases, leaving 7 bases between them. The V gene's germline CDR1 is WSHSY and CDR2 SAAADI. The CDR3 totals 11 residues. The chain's CDR3 is CASKTAETQYF. The CDR3 DNA reads as TGCGCCAGCAAGACAGCAGAGACCCAGTACTTC.

This clonotype came up a few times. The chain couples TRBV29-1 to TRBJ1-2, with 8 bases lining up with TRBD1. Germline trimming cut 4 bases from V and 4 bases from J; bases unmatched to any gene: 5. Germline V CDR1 and CDR2: SQVTM, ANQGSEA. The CDR3 extends over 13 amino acids. CDR3 sequence: CSVGPGTGYGYTF. DNA of the CDR3: TGCAGCGTTGGCCCCGGGACAGGCTATGGCTACACCTTC.

This clonotype was recorded at least ten times. The chain carries TRBV7-9 and TRBJ1-4; maybe TRBD1 (5 bases). V was shortened by 1 base and J by 0 bases, with 6 bases between the two germline ends. Germline V lookup: CDR1 SEHNR, CDR2 FQNEAQ (reference sequence). The CDR3 is made up of 15 amino acids. CDR3 bases: TGTGCCAGCAGCTTAGTAGGGGCAACTAATGAAAAACTGTTTTTT. It codes for CASSLVGATNEKLFF.

This clonotype was seen more than once but under ten times. This rearrangement joins TRBV28 to TRBJ2-1, with a tentative D call TRBD2 (5 bases). The CDR3 has 15 amino acids. The V end lost 3 bases, the J end lost 4 bases, and 13 bases lay between the germline ends. The germline CDR1 and CDR2 sequences are MDHEN and SYDVKM. CDR3 in amino acids: CASSFGRAYYNEQFF. CDR3 in DNA: TGTGCCAGCAGTTTTGGGCGGGCATATTACAATGAGCAGTTCTTC.

The chain couples TRBV12-5 to TRBJ2-3, with a tentative D call TRBD2 (5 bases). Trimming shortened V by 0 bases and J by 1 base, and 17 bases separated the two germline ends. This CDR3 is 18 amino acids long. Germline V CDR1 and CDR2: LGHNT, FRNRAP. Here the CDR3 reads CASGLVRSGEHRTDTQYF. CDR3 in DNA: TGTGCTAGTGGTTTGGTAAGGAGCGGAGAGCACCGCACAGATACGCAGTATTTT.

The chain combines TRBV12-3 or TRBV12-4 with TRBJ2-7, with TRBD1 matching 8 bases. Losses at the gene ends were 3 bases for V and 3 bases for J; bases not matched to a gene: 1. The CDR3 contains 13 residues. CDR3 in amino acids: CASSFGQGYEQYV. The CDR3 DNA is TGTGCCAGCAGTTTTGGACAGGGCTACGAGCAGTACGTC.